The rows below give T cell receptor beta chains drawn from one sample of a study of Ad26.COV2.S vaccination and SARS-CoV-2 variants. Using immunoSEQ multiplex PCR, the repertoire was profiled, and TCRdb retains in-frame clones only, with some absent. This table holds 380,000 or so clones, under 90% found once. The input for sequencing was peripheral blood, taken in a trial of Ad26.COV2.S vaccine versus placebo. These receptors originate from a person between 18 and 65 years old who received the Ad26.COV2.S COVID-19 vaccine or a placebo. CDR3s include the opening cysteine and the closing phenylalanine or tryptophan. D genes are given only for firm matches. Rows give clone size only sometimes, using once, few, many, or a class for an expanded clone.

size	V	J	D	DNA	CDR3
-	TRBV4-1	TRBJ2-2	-	TGCGCCAGCAGCCAAGGAATTAGCGGGAACACCGGGGAGCTGTTTTTT	CASSQGISGNTGELFF
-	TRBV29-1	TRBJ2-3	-	TGCAGCGTTAGCCAAAATACGCAGTATTTT	CSVSQNTQYF
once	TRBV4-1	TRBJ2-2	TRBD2	TGCGCCCGCAGCCAAGGCTGGGGCGTAGCGGGGGGGGCCGGGGAGCTGTTTTTT	CARSQGWGVAGGAGELFF
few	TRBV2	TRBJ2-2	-	TGTGCCATGCAGGAAACCGGGGAGCTGTTTTTT	CAMQETGELFF
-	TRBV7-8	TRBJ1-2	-	TGTGCCAGCAGCTTAGCGGAGGGGGGAATACACTATGGCTACACCTTC	CASSLAEGGIHYGYTF
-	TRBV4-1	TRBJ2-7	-	TGCGCCAGCAGCCGAGAAACAGGGTCCTATTTGGACGAGCAGTACTTC	CASSRETGSYLDEQYF
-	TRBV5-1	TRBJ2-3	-	TGCGCCAGCAGCTTGGTGTCCAGGGATACGCAGTATTTT	CASSLVSRDTQYF
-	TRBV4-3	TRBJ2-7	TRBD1	TGCGCCAGCAGCCAAGGGACAGGGGGAGACTACGAGCAGTACTTC	CASSQGTGGDYEQYF
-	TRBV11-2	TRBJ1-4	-	TGTGCCAGCAGCTTTACACAGGGAAATGAAAAACTGTTTTTT	CASSFTQGNEKLFF
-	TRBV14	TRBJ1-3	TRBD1	TGTGCCAGCAGCCAAGTTCCCGGGACAGGGGTCGGAAACACCATATATTTT	CASSQVPGTGVGNTIYF
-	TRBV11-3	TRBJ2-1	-	TGTGCCAGCAGCTTAGCTTATGGACAGACCTCCTACAATGAGCAGTTCTTC	CASSLAYGQTSYNEQFF
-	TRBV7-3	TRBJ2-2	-	TGTGCCAGCAGCCACCGCGGGGGCGGCACCGGGGAGCTGTTTTTT	CASSHRGGGTGELFF
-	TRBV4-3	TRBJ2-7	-	TGCGCCAGCAGCCAAGACTGGGGCAGTAGACCCTACGAGCAGTACTTC	CASSQDWGSRPYEQYF
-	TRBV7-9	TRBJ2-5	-	TGTGCCAGCAGCTTCGCCCAAAGAACTAGCCCCATCCCCGAGACCCAGTACTTC	CASSFAQRTSPIPETQYF
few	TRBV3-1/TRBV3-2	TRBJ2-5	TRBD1	TGTGCCAGCAGCCGAGGGACAGGTAGACAAGAGACCCAGTACTTC	CASSRGTGRQETQYF
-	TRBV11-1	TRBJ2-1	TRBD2	TGTGCCAGCGGGCTAGCGGGGTTCAATGAGCAGTTCTTC	CASGLAGFNEQFF
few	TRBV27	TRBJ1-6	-	TGTGCCAGCAGTTTTTTGGACGGGGCCTCACCCCTCCACTTT	CASSFLDGASPLHF
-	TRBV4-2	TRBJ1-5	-	TGTGCCAGCAGCCCGGCCGGCAGGGGTCTATATCAGCCCCAGCATTTT	CASSPAGRGLYQPQHF
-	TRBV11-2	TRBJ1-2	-	TGTGCCAGCAGCTTAGTGGGGGACTACACCTTC	CASSLVGDYTF
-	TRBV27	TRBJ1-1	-	TGTGCCAGCAGTTTAGTATGGGCCGGACTCGGGAACACTGAAGCTTTCTTT	CASSLVWAGLGNTEAFF
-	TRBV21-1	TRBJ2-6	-	TGTGCCAGCAGCAAAGGGAAATGGAAGGCTCAGAGCTCTGGGGCCAACGTCCTGACTTTC	CASSKGKWKAQSSGANVLTF
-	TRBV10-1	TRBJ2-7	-	TGCGCCACTTCGTTTAGGACTGATAGTTCCTACGAGCAGTACTTC	CATSFRTDSSYEQYF
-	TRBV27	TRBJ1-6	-	TGTGCCAGCAGTTTATTGGGACGCAGTACACCCCTCCACTTT	CASSLLGRSTPLHF
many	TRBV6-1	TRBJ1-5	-	TGTGCCAGCAGTGAAGGCCTATATAGCAATCAGCCCCAGCATTTT	CASSEGLYSNQPQHF
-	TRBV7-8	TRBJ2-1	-	TGTGCCAGCACACGGGGGAGCTCCTACAATGAGCAGTTCTTC	CASTRGSSYNEQFF